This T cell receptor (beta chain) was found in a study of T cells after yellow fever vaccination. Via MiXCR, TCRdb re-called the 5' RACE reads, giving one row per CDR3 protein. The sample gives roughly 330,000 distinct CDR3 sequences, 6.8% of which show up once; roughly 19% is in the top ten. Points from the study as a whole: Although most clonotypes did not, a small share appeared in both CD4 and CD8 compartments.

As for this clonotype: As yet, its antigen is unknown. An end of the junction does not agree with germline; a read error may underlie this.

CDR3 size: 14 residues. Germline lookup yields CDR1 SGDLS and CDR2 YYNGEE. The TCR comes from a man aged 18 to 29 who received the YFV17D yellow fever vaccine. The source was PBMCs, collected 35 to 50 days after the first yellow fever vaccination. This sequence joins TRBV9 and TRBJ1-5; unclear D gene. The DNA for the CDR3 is TGTGCCAGCAGCCTGGACCTTGGCAATCAGACCCAGCATTTT. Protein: CASSLDLGNQTQHF.